What follows are 17 T cell receptor beta chains derived from one specimen sequenced in a study of shared clonotypes between healthy human individuals. Only in-frame clones appear in the TCRdb table, and some are missing; sequencing was by immunoSEQ multiplex PCR. The sample shows a few million clones, more than 85% of them seen only once. The sequenced sample was naive CD4+ T cells from PBMCs. Subset defined: CD45RA+ positively selected. These receptors came from a man aged 18 to 30 in good health. Some clones in this sample may be carry-over from other donors' samples.

The CDR3 nucleotides are TGTGCCTGGAGTGTAGGGTCGGCTAATGAAAAACTGTTTTTT. Translating it yields CAWSVGSANEKLFF. The chain is built from TRBV30 and TRBJ1-4; D is undetermined. Trimming cost V 0 bases and J 3 bases, with 8 bases left between them. The CDR3 contains 14 residues. CDR1 is GTSNPN, CDR2 SVGIG, per germline (reference sequence).

This chain joins TRBV7-9 and TRBJ1-4; tentative D call: TRBD1 (5 bases). This CDR3 has 13 residues. Germline loops: CDR1 SEHNR, CDR2 FQNEAQ (reference sequence). Deletions cut 8 bases from V and 7 bases from J, with 14 bases between. CDR3 nucleotide sequence: TGTGCCAGCTCAATGGGGCTTGGTGAAAAACTGTTTTTT. It encodes CASSMGLGEKLFF.

V is TRBV7-9 and J is TRBJ2-1, with 8 nucleotides matching TRBD2. This CDR3 is built from 15 residues. Trimming took 4 bases from V and 4 from J; bases not matched to a gene: 6. CDR1 is SEHNR, CDR2 FQNEAQ, per germline (reference sequence). The CDR3 bases are TGTGCCAGCAGCTCTGTAGCGGGAAGATACAATGAGCAGTTCTTC. This codes for CASSSVAGRYNEQFF.

The chain combines TRBV27 with TRBJ1-5; 7 bases map to TRBD1. This CDR3 is built from 18 residues. Germline CDR1 reads MNHEY; CDR2 reads SMNVEV (reference sequence). The trim removed 3 bases at V and 1 base at J, leaving 12 bases unmatched. CDR3 protein: CASSLAPRQGGSNQPQHF. The CDR3 DNA sequence: TGTGCCAGCAGTTTGGCCCCCCGACAGGGAGGGAGCAATCAGCCCCAGCATTTT.

This rearrangement joins TRBV28 to TRBJ2-3; D uncertain. The V and J ends lost 11 bases and 4 bases respectively, with 7 bases between them. The CDR3 consists of 10 residues. Germline V gene sequence: CDR1 MDHEN, CDR2 SYDVKM. The CDR3 DNA is TGTGCCGGAAAGTCAGATACGCAGTATTTT. This sequence encodes CAGKSDTQYF.

This clone was picked up one time. The rearrangement links TRBV2 to TRBJ1-2; D is unclear. This CDR3 is built from 13 residues. Trimming took off 0 bases at V and 2 bases at J, with 4 bases between the two ends. The germline V gene has CDR1 SNHLY and CDR2 FYNNEI. CDR3 loop: CASSEAVNYGYTF. Here the CDR3 DNA reads TGTGCCAGCAGTGAAGCTGTCAACTATGGCTACACCTTC.

The chain is built from TRBV6-5 and TRBJ2-2; D is perhaps TRBD1 or TRBD2 (6 bases each). This CDR3 contains 15 residues. The germline V gene has CDR1 MNHEY and CDR2 SVGAGI. V was cut by 6 bases and J by 0 bases, with 11 bases left in between. The CDR3 DNA sequence: TGTGCCAGCAGGGAGGGGGGCGCGAACACCGGGGAGCTGTTTTTT. Translated, it gives CASREGGANTGELFF.

Note on this clone: Other DNA sequences in the sample encode the same CDR3. The chain has TRBV2 and TRBJ2-2, with 10 nucleotides matching TRBD1. Germline-derived CDR1 and CDR2 are SNHLY and FYNNEI. CDR3 length: 14 amino acids. J was trimmed by 4 bases and V by 4 bases; bases with no gene match: 0. The CDR3 here is CASSGTGGTGELFF. The CDR3, as DNA: TGTGCCAGCAGTGGGACAGGGGGCACCGGGGAGCTGTTTTTT.

This chain joins TRBV19 and TRBJ2-5; the D gene is possibly TRBD2 (5 bases). The CDR3 is 12 residues long. V was shortened by 5 bases and J by 4 bases, with 8 bases between the two germline ends. Per the germline V gene, CDR1 is LNHDA and CDR2 is SQIVND (reference sequence). The CDR3 sequence: CASSAEGETQYF. CDR3 sequence (DNA): TGTGCCAGTAGTGCCGAGGGAGAGACCCAGTACTTC.

A word on this clone: This specimen includes other DNA sequences encoding the same CDR3. The chain combines TRBV5-1 with TRBJ2-2, with D uncertain. The V end was cut by 4 bases, the J end by 3 bases, with 7 bases between. The CDR3 is 13 amino acids. Per germline, CDR1 SGHRS and CDR2 YFSETQ. The DNA for the CDR3 is TGCGCCAGCAGCCCTGGTGACACCGGGGAGCTGTTTTTT. This codes for CASSPGDTGELFF.

The chain is built from TRBV7-9 and TRBJ1-4; D is unresolved. Germline V lookup: CDR1 SEHNR, CDR2 FQNEAQ (reference sequence). V was trimmed by 1 base and J by 4 bases, leaving 10 bases between them. This CDR3 comprises 15 residues. The CDR3 region is CASSLVLPDNEKLFF. The CDR3 DNA sequence: TGTGCCAGCAGCTTAGTGCTCCCCGATAATGAAAAACTGTTTTTT.

This clone was counted once. The same CDR3 also results from other DNA sequences found in this sample. The CDR3 spells CASSLGTANTEAFF. The CDR3, as DNA: TGCGCCAGCAGCCTTGGGACAGCGAACACTGAAGCTTTCTTT. The chain links TRBV5-1 to TRBJ1-1, with 7 bases fitting TRBD1. The V segment lost 4 bases and the J segment 1 base; nucleotides outside the gene matches: 4. The CDR3 loop spans 14 amino acids. Germline values: CDR1 SGHRS, CDR2 YFSETQ.

This rearrangement joins TRBV7-8 to TRBJ1-2; D is undetermined. The CDR3 runs to 15 residues. V was pared by 3 bases and J by 0 bases, with 11 bases between. Germline CDR1 and CDR2: SGHVS and FQNEAQ. CDR3 protein: CASSFTRQSNYGYTF. The DNA of the CDR3 is TGTGCCAGCAGCTTTACCAGGCAGTCTAACTATGGCTACACCTTC.

This chain joins TRBV27 and TRBJ2-6, with TRBD2 matching over 7 bases. V lost 4 bases to trimming and J lost 2 bases; unmatched junction nucleotides: 8. The CDR3 loop spans 17 amino acids. Germline CDR1 and CDR2: MNHEY and SMNVEV (reference sequence). The CDR3 spells CASSSRALAAGANVLTF. The CDR3 DNA is TGTGCCAGCAGTTCCCGGGCCCTAGCGGCTGGGGCCAACGTCCTGACTTTC.

As to this clone: The same CDR3 is also encoded by other DNA sequences in this sample. CDR3 DNA sequence: TGCGCCAGCAGCTTGGTGTTATACAATGAGCAGTTCTTC. This codes for CASSLVLYNEQFF. The genes are TRBV5-1 and TRBJ2-1; D not certain. Germline lookup yields CDR1 SGHRS and CDR2 YFSETQ. Trimming pared 0 bases from V and 4 bases from J, leaving 5 bases between. The CDR3 loop spans 13 amino acids.

The rearrangement links TRBV5-1 to TRBJ1-1; a possible D gene is TRBD1 (6 bases). V lost 2 bases and J 6 bases, leaving 14 bases between the germline ends. This CDR3 contains 14 residues. CDR1 is SGHRS and CDR2 is YFSETQ in the germline V gene. The CDR3 reads CASSLRGGIPEAFF. The CDR3 region has the DNA TGCGCCAGCAGCTTAAGGGGGGGTATCCCTGAAGCTTTCTTT.

As for this clone: This sample includes further DNA sequences coding for the same CDR3. The gene calls are TRBV29-1 and TRBJ1-5, with TRBD1 matching 7 bases. This CDR3 has 13 residues. V lost 4 bases and J lost 6; bases outside the gene matches: 6. The V gene's germline CDR1 is SQVTM and CDR2 ANQGSEA. In nucleotides, the CDR3 is TGCAGCGTTGGACAGGGTGTAGGTCAGCCCCAGCATTTT. Its translation is CSVGQGVGQPQHF.